This T cell receptor (beta chain) was recovered during a study of blood T cell repertoires in COVID-19. Study summary: The United States, Italy and Spain were the sources of the acute and convalescent COVID-19 samples. Nucleic acid was either cDNA or gDNA, and it came from T cells, B-cell-depleted T cells, or PBMCs.

The germline CDR1 and CDR2 sequences are LGHNA and YSLEER. V shed 1 base and J shed 4 bases, with 11 bases lying between them. This CDR3 is built from 14 residues. The study assigned cohorts using participant-reported clinical history. Cohort 3 recovered donors had two negative PCRs, clearance, or symptom resolution. The data were produced by immunoSEQ multiplex PCR, yet TCRdb's version contains in-frame clones alone and is incomplete. The sample has 130,000 or so clones; about 80% are singletons. Material: PBMCs or T cells enriched from blood (not recorded which). The sequence was collected from a man aged 45-60 years who had recovered from COVID-19. This sequence joins TRBV4-3 and TRBJ2-7, with D tentatively TRBD1 (6 bases). CDR3 coding DNA: TGCGCCAGCAGCCAAGCAGGGGTGGGGTACGAGCAGTACTTC. Encoded protein: CASSQAGVGYEQYF.